This T cell receptor (beta chain) was documented in a study of blood T cell repertoires in COVID-19. In the study overall: The United States, Italy and Spain provided the acute and convalescent COVID-19 samples. The analysed material was cDNA or gDNA that came from T cells, B-cell-depleted T cells, or PBMCs.

Clones were read by immunoSEQ multiplex PCR, and TCRdb kept only the in-frame ones, dropping some. The sample includes more than 65,000 clones, roughly 84% of them seen just once. V lost 10 bases and J lost 3; bases outside the gene matches: 9. Germline V gene data show CDR1 as MNHEY and CDR2 as SVGAGI. This CDR3 contains 14 residues. What was sequenced was peripheral blood. The chain is built from TRBV6-5 and TRBJ1-5; 7 nucleotides align to TRBD1. This TCR derives from a middle-aged man with active COVID-19. DNA of the CDR3: TGTGCCAACCTGACAGGGATCGCCAATCAGCCCCAGCATTTT. Encoded protein: CANLTGIANQPQHF.